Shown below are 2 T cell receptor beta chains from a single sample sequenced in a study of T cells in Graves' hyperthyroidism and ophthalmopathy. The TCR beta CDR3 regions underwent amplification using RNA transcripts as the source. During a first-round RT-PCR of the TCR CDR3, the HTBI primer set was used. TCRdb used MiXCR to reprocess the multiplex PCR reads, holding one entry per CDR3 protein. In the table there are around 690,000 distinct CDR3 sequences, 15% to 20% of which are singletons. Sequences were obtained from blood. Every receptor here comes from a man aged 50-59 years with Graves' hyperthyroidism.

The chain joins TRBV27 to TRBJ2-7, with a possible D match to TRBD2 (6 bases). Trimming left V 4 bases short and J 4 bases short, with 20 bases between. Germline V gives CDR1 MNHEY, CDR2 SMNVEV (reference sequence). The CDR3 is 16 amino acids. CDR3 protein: CASSYNRDLSGYEQYF. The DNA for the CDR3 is TGTGCCAGCAGTTATAACCGGGACTTAAGTGGATACGAGCAGTACTTC.

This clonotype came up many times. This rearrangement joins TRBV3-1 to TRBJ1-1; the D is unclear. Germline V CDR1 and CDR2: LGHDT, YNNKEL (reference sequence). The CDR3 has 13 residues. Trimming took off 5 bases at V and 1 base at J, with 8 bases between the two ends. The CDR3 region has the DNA TGTGCCAGCAGCGCTACAACGAACACTGAAGCTTTCTTT. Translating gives CASSATTNTEAFF.